This section outlines one T cell receptor (beta chain) sequence together with its context. The antigen is unknown. The sample originates from a study of shared clonotypes between healthy human individuals. Study-wide results and caveats: Larger estimated richness was generally recorded for naive subsets relative to memory subsets.

The V gene lost 1 base and the J gene lost 2 bases, with 13 bases spanning the gap. CDR1 SEHNR and CDR2 FQNEAQ come from the germline V gene (reference sequence). The CDR3 is made up of 16 amino acids. Profiled with immunoSEQ multiplex PCR; TCRdb holds only in-frame clones, not every one. The repertoire has hundreds of thousands of clones, around 79% of them found once; the top ten carry about 10%. The investigators split CD4+ cells into a CD45RA+ naive subset and a CD45RA-negative memory subset. This TCR came from a man aged 25 to 40 in good health. The chain uses TRBV7-9 and TRBJ2-3; D may be TRBD1 (6 bases). The sequenced sample consisted of memory CD4+ T cells sorted from blood. Indicated subset: CD45RA-negative fraction. Written as DNA, the CDR3 is TGTGCCAGCAGCTTAGGGAGTAGGGGGTCCACAGATACGCAGTATTTT. This gives the protein CASSLGSRGSTDTQYF.